This is a list of T cell receptor beta chains from one sample in a study of blood T cell repertoires in COVID-19. Sequenced by immunoSEQ multiplex PCR; TCRdb stores in-frame clones only, minus some. The sample yields approximately 150,000 clones, around 90% seen once. Source material: peripheral blood. These receptor sequences come from a woman in her fifties or sixties with acute or convalescent COVID-19. Both conserved end residues are part of each CDR3. A D gene is named only where the DNA matches it firmly. The size of a clone is reported for some rows only, either as once, few or many, or as a class for expanded clones.

>-|TRBJ2-5|TRBV7-9|-
TGTGCCAGCAGCCCACGGGGTGACCATCAAGAGACCCAGTACTTC
CASSPRGDHQETQYF
>TRBD1|TRBJ2-7|TRBV5-1|-
TGCGCCAGCAGCTTCCAAGTTGACAGGGGGCTAGGGGAGCAGTACTTC
CASSFQVDRGLGEQYF
>TRBD2|TRBJ2-1|TRBV18|-
TGTGCCAGCTCACCCGGGACTACCTCATACAATGAGCAGTTCTTC
CASSPGTTSYNEQFF
>-|TRBJ2-1|TRBV27|-
TGTGCCAGCAGTTTACTAAACCCCAATGAGCAGTTCTTC
CASSLLNPNEQFF
>TRBD2|TRBJ2-7|TRBV2|-
TGTGCCAGCAGTCTCGGGACTAGCGGGAGCTCCTACGAGCAGTACTTC
CASSLGTSGSSYEQYF
>-|TRBJ2-2|TRBV7-9|-
TGTGCCAGCAGAAGCCAGGGAGGACACGGGGAGCTGTTTTTT
CASRSQGGHGELFF
>TRBD2|TRBJ2-5|TRBV27|once
TGTGCCAGCAGTCAGGGACTAGCGGGGGGGGAGACCCAGTACTTC
CASSQGLAGGETQYF
>-|TRBJ1-2|TRBV2|-
TGTGCCAGCAGGGCGGGCTATGGCTACACCTTC
CASRAGYGYTF
>-|TRBJ1-1|TRBV7-9|few
TGTGCCAGCAGCTCCCCCCTCGGGGTAACGGCGAGAGCGACTGAAGCTTTCTTT
CASSSPLGVTARATEAFF
>-|TRBJ2-1|TRBV7-3|-
TGTGCCAGCAGCTTATTAACAGGGCCCTACAATGAGCAGTTCTTC
CASSLLTGPYNEQFF
>-|TRBJ1-5|TRBV2|-
TGTGCCAGCAGTGAATTTTTGGCAGGGGATCAGCCCCAGCATTTT
CASSEFLAGDQPQHF
>-|TRBJ2-2|TRBV27|-
TGTGCCAGCAGTCCCGGGGGGCTCCTGAACACCGGGGAGCTGTTTTTT
CASSPGGLLNTGELFF
>TRBD1|TRBJ1-2|TRBV29-1|-
TGCAGCGTTGTGGGGGTTGGAGACAGGGGTAACTATGGCTACACCTTC
CSVVGVGDRGNYGYTF
>-|TRBJ1-2|TRBV7-9|-
TGTGCCAGCAGCCAGGGCCAGGTCGGTATTGGCTACACCTTC
CASSQGQVGIGYTF
>TRBD1|TRBJ2-1|TRBV12-3/TRBV12-4|-
TGTGCCAGCAGCCTGGGACAGGGCCATGAGCAGTTCTTC
CASSLGQGHEQFF
>-|TRBJ2-5|TRBV27|-
TGTGCCAGCAGCCGGCAGGCGGGGAACCAAGAGACCCAGTACTTC
CASSRQAGNQETQYF
>-|TRBJ1-2|TRBV7-9|-
TGTGCCAGCAGCTTAGGAACAGGGTCGGCCTATGGCTACACCTTC
CASSLGTGSAYGYTF
>TRBD2|TRBJ2-1|TRBV15|-
TGTGCCACCAGCAGAGCCTTGTCGCGGGAGAGCTCCTACAATGAGCAGTTCTTC
CATSRALSRESSYNEQFF
>-|TRBJ1-4|TRBV7-9|once
TGTGCCAGCAGCTTGACGGACAGCCTTAATGAAAAACTGTTTTTT
CASSLTDSLNEKLFF
>-|TRBJ2-3|TRBV4-1|-
TGCGCCAGCAGCCAAGGGCAAGGGAGTGGAGATACGCAGTATTTT
CASSQGQGSGDTQYF
>-|TRBJ1-5|TRBV2|-
TGTGCCAGCAGTGAAGGCATTACAGGGACGTTCAATCAGCCCCAGCATTTT
CASSEGITGTFNQPQHF
>TRBD1|TRBJ1-1|TRBV18|-
TGTGCCAGCTCACCAAACGGACAGGGGAGTGAAGCTTTCTTT
CASSPNGQGSEAFF
>TRBD2|TRBJ2-1|TRBV6-2/TRBV6-3|-
TGTGCCAGCAGTTACTCTAGGACACGGGTAGCGGGGACACGGAATGAGCAGTTCTTC
CASSYSRTRVAGTRNEQFF
>-|TRBJ1-6|TRBV6-5|-
TGTGCCAGCAGTTACTCAGCAGGGATCCACTTT
CASSYSAGIHF
>-|TRBJ2-6|TRBV5-1|once
TGCGCCAGCAGCTCGAATCGCGCTAGCTCTGGGGCCAACGTCCTGACTTTC
CASSSNRASSGANVLTF
>TRBD1|TRBJ1-1|TRBV7-3|few
TGTGCCAGCAGCTTAATCCCGGGACAGAGTTTAACTGAAGCTTTCTTT
CASSLIPGQSLTEAFF
>-|TRBJ1-3|TRBV18|-
TGTGCCAGCTCACCCGGAGGGGCTGGAAACACCATATATTTT
CASSPGGAGNTIYF
>-|TRBJ2-7|TRBV9|-
TGTGCCAGCAGCTTACGGGGTGACGGCGAGCAGTACTTC
CASSLRGDGEQYF